The rows below give T cell receptor beta chains drawn from one sample of a study of T-cell memory formation after mild COVID-19. TCRdb re-analysed the 5' RACE reads in MiXCR, keeping a single row per CDR3 protein. The repertoire holds roughly 240,000 distinct CDR3 sequences, with roughly 16% as singletons. The material sequenced was PBMCs or a T cell subset sorted from them (not recorded which). Source of these receptors: a man aged 18 to 30 who had mild COVID-19 (a few samples of this study predate the infection). Cell type and time point are not known. Both conserved end residues are part of each CDR3. Fields, in order: J gene, V gene, D gene, clone size, CDR3 DNA, CDR3 protein. A D gene is named only where the DNA matches it firmly. Clone size is not always given. Where it is, it says once, few, many or a class for expanded clones.

j_call: TRBJ2-1
v_call: TRBV24-1
d_call: TRBD2
clone_size: .
cdr3_nt: TGTGCCACCAGTGAAGCGGGGACCTACAATGAGCAGTTCTTC
cdr3_aa: CATSEAGTYNEQFF

j_call: TRBJ2-5
v_call: TRBV27
d_call: .
clone_size: .
cdr3_nt: TGTGCCAGCCCCGGGACCCCACCCAGGGAGACCCAGTACTTC
cdr3_aa: CASPGTPPRETQYF

j_call: TRBJ2-1
v_call: TRBV5-1
d_call: TRBD2
clone_size: many
cdr3_nt: TGCGCCAGCAGCTTGGAATCCAGCGGGGCGAGTGAGCAGTTCTTC
cdr3_aa: CASSLESSGASEQFF

j_call: TRBJ1-5
v_call: TRBV6-1
d_call: .
clone_size: few
cdr3_nt: TGTGCCAGCAGTGAAAGGGGCATCAGACAGCCCCAGCATTTT
cdr3_aa: CASSERGIRQPQHF

j_call: TRBJ2-2
v_call: TRBV4-2
d_call: .
clone_size: few
cdr3_nt: TGTGCCAGCAGCCAAGACGGGAACCGGAACACCGGGGAGCTGTTTTTT
cdr3_aa: CASSQDGNRNTGELFF

j_call: TRBJ2-5
v_call: TRBV10-3
d_call: TRBD2
clone_size: .
cdr3_nt: TGTGCCATCAGTGGACTAGCGGGGTTCCAAGAGACCCAGTACTTC
cdr3_aa: CAISGLAGFQETQYF

j_call: TRBJ1-5
v_call: TRBV20-1
d_call: .
clone_size: .
cdr3_nt: TGCAGTGCTAGAGAGTCTACCAGAGGCAATCAGCCCCAGCATTTT
cdr3_aa: CSARESTRGNQPQHF

j_call: TRBJ2-5
v_call: TRBV7-9
d_call: TRBD1
clone_size: .
cdr3_nt: TGTGCCAGCAGCTTAGGACCGACAGGGAAAGAGACCCAGTACTTC
cdr3_aa: CASSLGPTGKETQYF

j_call: TRBJ1-1
v_call: TRBV12-3/TRBV12-4
d_call: TRBD1
clone_size: .
cdr3_nt: TGTGCCAGCAGGCGGACCCCGGGACAGGGGGCTTCTGAAGCTTTCTTT
cdr3_aa: CASRRTPGQGASEAFF

j_call: TRBJ2-2
v_call: TRBV4-2
d_call: .
clone_size: few
cdr3_nt: TGTGCCAGCAGCCAACTTGCAGGGAAAATGAACACCGGGGAGCTGTTTTTT
cdr3_aa: CASSQLAGKMNTGELFF

j_call: TRBJ1-2
v_call: TRBV30
d_call: .
clone_size: few
cdr3_nt: TGTGCCTCCGGGGGCCCTCAAGGCTACACCTTC
cdr3_aa: CASGGPQGYTF

j_call: TRBJ2-7
v_call: TRBV7-3
d_call: TRBD2
clone_size: .
cdr3_nt: TGTGCCAGCAGCTTTAGCGGGGGCCCCTCCTACGAGCAGTACTTC
cdr3_aa: CASSFSGGPSYEQYF

j_call: TRBJ2-7
v_call: TRBV6-5
d_call: .
clone_size: .
cdr3_nt: TGTGCCAGCAGTTACTCGGAGGGGATCGAGCAGTACTTC
cdr3_aa: CASSYSEGIEQYF

j_call: TRBJ2-3
v_call: TRBV5-1
d_call: TRBD2
clone_size: .
cdr3_nt: TGCGCCAGCAGCTACACCCTGGGGATCAGCGGGGGGGCGGATTTT
cdr3_aa: CASSYTLGISGGADF

j_call: TRBJ1-4
v_call: TRBV5-1
d_call: .
clone_size: .
cdr3_nt: TGCGCCAGCAGCTTGGGGTGGACGGAAAATGAAAAACTGTTTTTT
cdr3_aa: CASSLGWTENEKLFF

j_call: TRBJ2-2
v_call: TRBV15
d_call: TRBD1
clone_size: few
cdr3_nt: TGTGCCACCAGCGGGGACAGTGCGAACACCGGGGAGCTGTTTTTT
cdr3_aa: CATSGDSANTGELFF

j_call: TRBJ1-5
v_call: TRBV9
d_call: .
clone_size: .
cdr3_nt: TGTGCCAGCAGCGCCCGCCCCCCAGAACAGCCCCAGCATTTT
cdr3_aa: CASSARPPEQPQHF

j_call: TRBJ2-4
v_call: TRBV20-1
d_call: .
clone_size: .
cdr3_nt: TGCAGTGCTAGAGATCTAGTCCGGTTAGACATTCAGTACTTC
cdr3_aa: CSARDLVRLDIQYF

j_call: TRBJ2-1
v_call: TRBV7-6
d_call: TRBD1
clone_size: .
cdr3_nt: TGTGCCAGCAGCCTCCGGGACAGGAAACAGTTCTTC
cdr3_aa: CASSLRDRKQFF

j_call: TRBJ1-2
v_call: TRBV7-2
d_call: .
clone_size: .
cdr3_nt: TGTGCCAGCAGCTTAGAGGGGGGGCTGTACGATGGCTACACCTTC
cdr3_aa: CASSLEGGLYDGYTF

j_call: TRBJ1-1
v_call: TRBV7-2
d_call: .
clone_size: .
cdr3_nt: TGTGCCAGCAGGAGTGCCGGGACACTGAACACTGAAGCTTTCTTT
cdr3_aa: CASRSAGTLNTEAFF

j_call: TRBJ2-3
v_call: TRBV6-5
d_call: .
clone_size: .
cdr3_nt: TGTGCCAGCAGTTACTCGACGGAGGAAGATACGCAGTATTTT
cdr3_aa: CASSYSTEEDTQYF

j_call: TRBJ1-1
v_call: TRBV5-5
d_call: .
clone_size: few
cdr3_nt: TGTGCCAGCAGCTTGGTACGGGGAGGCCTGAACACTGAAGCTTTCTTT
cdr3_aa: CASSLVRGGLNTEAFF

j_call: TRBJ2-6
v_call: TRBV12-3/TRBV12-4
d_call: .
clone_size: few
cdr3_nt: TGTGCCAGCAGTTTTTGGGGGGCTGGGGCCAACGTCCTGACTTTC
cdr3_aa: CASSFWGAGANVLTF

j_call: TRBJ1-5
v_call: TRBV6-5
d_call: .
clone_size: few
cdr3_nt: TGTGCCAGCAGTCACCCAGGGGAGGGCAATCAGCCCCAGCATTTT
cdr3_aa: CASSHPGEGNQPQHF

j_call: TRBJ1-2
v_call: TRBV27
d_call: TRBD1
clone_size: few
cdr3_nt: TGTGCCAGCAGGACCGGGACAGGGTTTGGCTACACCTTC
cdr3_aa: CASRTGTGFGYTF

j_call: TRBJ1-4
v_call: TRBV4-3
d_call: TRBD1
clone_size: .
cdr3_nt: TGCGCCAGCAGCCAAACGAGCCGCATGGACAGGCAGGGCGAAAAACTGTTTTTT
cdr3_aa: CASSQTSRMDRQGEKLFF

j_call: TRBJ2-3
v_call: TRBV12-3/TRBV12-4
d_call: .
clone_size: .
cdr3_nt: TGTGCCAGCAGCCAACCCCTGAGTGGGGATACGCAGTATTTT
cdr3_aa: CASSQPLSGDTQYF

j_call: TRBJ1-1
v_call: TRBV4-1
d_call: .
clone_size: few
cdr3_nt: TGCGCCAGCAGCCAAGATAGTGGGGGGAACACTGAAGCTTTCTTT
cdr3_aa: CASSQDSGGNTEAFF

j_call: TRBJ2-2
v_call: TRBV4-3
d_call: TRBD1
clone_size: many
cdr3_nt: TGCGCCAGCAGCCCAGCGACAGGGAGCACCGGGGAGCTGTTTTTT
cdr3_aa: CASSPATGSTGELFF

j_call: TRBJ2-1
v_call: TRBV5-6
d_call: TRBD2
clone_size: .
cdr3_nt: TGTGCCAGCAGCTTCTCTAGCGGGGGGTCTAGGGAGCAGTTCTTC
cdr3_aa: CASSFSSGGSREQFF

j_call: TRBJ1-1
v_call: TRBV7-2
d_call: .
clone_size: few
cdr3_nt: TGTGCCAGCAGCTTACAAAATAGTTGGTCTGGGGTTGAAGCTTTCTTT
cdr3_aa: CASSLQNSWSGVEAFF

j_call: TRBJ1-1
v_call: TRBV6-2/TRBV6-3
d_call: .
clone_size: .
cdr3_nt: TGTGCCAGCAGTCCCCGTGGGGGTTACACTGAAGCTTTCTTT
cdr3_aa: CASSPRGGYTEAFF

j_call: TRBJ1-5
v_call: TRBV6-5
d_call: TRBD1
clone_size: few
cdr3_nt: TGTGCCAGCAGCCGCGGACAGGGGGTATGGTCAAATCAGCCCCAGCATTTT
cdr3_aa: CASSRGQGVWSNQPQHF

j_call: TRBJ1-1
v_call: TRBV5-1
d_call: .
clone_size: few
cdr3_nt: TGCGCCAGCAGCTTGGAGGCAGGGAGCGAAGCTTTCTTT
cdr3_aa: CASSLEAGSEAFF

j_call: TRBJ2-3
v_call: TRBV6-5
d_call: .
clone_size: .
cdr3_nt: TGTGCCAGCAGCGACGGGGACCTTCGTGATACGCAGTATTTT
cdr3_aa: CASSDGDLRDTQYF

j_call: TRBJ2-7
v_call: TRBV19
d_call: .
clone_size: few
cdr3_nt: TGTGCCAGTAGTAGAAACTCCCGGGGATACGAGCAGTACTTC
cdr3_aa: CASSRNSRGYEQYF